These T cell receptor beta chains were read from a single sample in a study of cytomegalovirus exposure and HLA in healthy donors. Clones were read by immunoSEQ multiplex PCR, and TCRdb kept only the in-frame ones, dropping some. The sample yields roughly 100,000 clones, around 80% seen once. Sequenced sample: PBMCs. All receptors derive from a man between 25 and 39 years old in good health and CMV-seropositive. The CDR3 runs from the conserved cysteine through the conserved F or W. The order of the fields is D gene, V gene, J gene, clone size, CDR3 protein, CDR3 DNA. A D gene is named only where the DNA matches it firmly. The size entry is marked missing in some rows and otherwise reads once, few, many or a size class.

D: TRBD1
V: TRBV5-1
J: TRBJ1-3
size: .
CDR3: CASSPDGQGGNTIYF
DNA: TGCGCCAGCAGCCCGGACGGACAGGGTGGAAACACCATATATTTT

D: TRBD1
V: TRBV30
J: TRBJ1-5
size: .
CDR3: CAWSLGGGQPQHF
DNA: TGTGCCTGGAGTTTAGGGGGCGGTCAGCCCCAGCATTTT

D: .
V: TRBV2
J: TRBJ2-1
size: .
CDR3: CASSDSSRYNEQFF
DNA: TGTGCCAGCAGTGATTCGTCGCGTTACAATGAGCAGTTCTTC

D: .
V: TRBV5-4
J: TRBJ2-1
size: .
CDR3: CASSLRLDYNEQFF
DNA: TGTGCCAGCAGCTTACGACTAGACTACAATGAGCAGTTCTTC

D: TRBD1
V: TRBV6-1
J: TRBJ2-7
size: .
CDR3: CASSERGGWNYEQYF
DNA: TGTGCCAGCAGTGAACGAGGGGGCTGGAACTACGAGCAGTACTTC

D: .
V: TRBV2
J: TRBJ1-6
size: .
CDR3: CASSLQGYNPPLHF
DNA: TGTGCCAGCAGTTTACAGGGTTATAATCCACCCCTCCACTTT

D: .
V: TRBV5-6
J: TRBJ2-6
size: few
CDR3: CASSLLSGSGANVLTF
DNA: TGTGCCAGCAGCTTGCTTTCGGGATCTGGGGCCAACGTCCTGACTTTC

D: .
V: TRBV28
J: TRBJ1-5
size: .
CDR3: CASSIGGAGQPQHF
DNA: TGTGCCAGCAGTATTGGGGGCGCCGGTCAGCCCCAGCATTTT

D: .
V: TRBV4-1
J: TRBJ1-2
size: .
CDR3: CASSQAWRGDYGYTF
DNA: TGCGCCAGCAGCCAAGCTTGGAGGGGCGACTATGGCTACACCTTC

D: .
V: TRBV5-1
J: TRBJ2-3
size: .
CDR3: CASSLGERAPSTDTQYF
DNA: TGCGCCAGCAGCTTGGGAGAGAGGGCCCCTAGCACAGATACGCAGTATTTT

D: .
V: TRBV5-1
J: TRBJ1-1
size: few
CDR3: CASSLDSLNTEAFF
DNA: TGCGCCAGCAGCTTAGACAGTTTGAACACTGAAGCTTTCTTT